Listed below are T cell receptor beta chains from one sample, sequenced in a study of Ad26.COV2.S vaccination and SARS-CoV-2 variants. TCRdb keeps only in-frame clones here, not all; method: immunoSEQ multiplex PCR. Counted here are about 390,000 clones, around 93% occurring once; the ten biggest clones make up roughly 1.7%. Sample: peripheral blood, taken in a trial of Ad26.COV2.S vaccine versus placebo. All receptors derive from a person between 18 and 65 years old who received the Ad26.COV2.S COVID-19 vaccine or a placebo. Both conserved end residues are part of each CDR3. Fields, in order: V gene, clone size, J gene, CDR3 protein. Some rows have no size entry. The others give once, few or many, or a class for an expanded clone.

V gene: TRBV19; clone size: .; J gene: TRBJ1-1; CDR3 protein: CASRQGLGTEAFF
V gene: TRBV7-2; clone size: .; J gene: TRBJ2-7; CDR3 protein: CASSLVTGQDYEQYF
V gene: TRBV7-9; clone size: few; J gene: TRBJ2-7; CDR3 protein: CASKGSSSYEQYF
V gene: TRBV18; clone size: .; J gene: TRBJ1-3; CDR3 protein: CASSRQGGSSGNTIYF
V gene: TRBV19; clone size: .; J gene: TRBJ2-4; CDR3 protein: CASSKQGSTKNIQYF
V gene: TRBV18; clone size: .; J gene: TRBJ1-1; CDR3 protein: CASSPPNARTNTEAFF
V gene: TRBV5-1; clone size: few; J gene: TRBJ1-6; CDR3 protein: CASSLDHRVGSSYNSPLHF
V gene: TRBV6-2/TRBV6-3; clone size: .; J gene: TRBJ2-7; CDR3 protein: CASSPPGQAYEQYF
V gene: TRBV7-2; clone size: few; J gene: TRBJ2-2; CDR3 protein: CASSLALTGELFF
V gene: TRBV5-6; clone size: .; J gene: TRBJ1-6; CDR3 protein: CASSSDRFSPLHF
V gene: TRBV18; clone size: .; J gene: TRBJ1-1; CDR3 protein: CASSPMVNTEAFF
V gene: TRBV28; clone size: .; J gene: TRBJ1-6; CDR3 protein: CASTIGGTTNSPLHF
V gene: TRBV4-3; clone size: .; J gene: TRBJ1-2; CDR3 protein: CASSQDRIMGHGYTF
V gene: TRBV5-6; clone size: .; J gene: TRBJ1-2; CDR3 protein: CASSAAGTGGGYGYTF
V gene: TRBV5-6; clone size: .; J gene: TRBJ2-7; CDR3 protein: CASSLIRRTSEQYF
V gene: TRBV3-1/TRBV3-2; clone size: .; J gene: TRBJ2-7; CDR3 protein: CASSQGDRTFYEQYF
V gene: TRBV7-9; clone size: .; J gene: TRBJ2-7; CDR3 protein: CASSSGLAGRSEQYF
V gene: TRBV5-4; clone size: .; J gene: TRBJ1-3; CDR3 protein: CASSTGSSSGNTIYF
V gene: TRBV30; clone size: .; J gene: TRBJ1-1; CDR3 protein: CASDGGNTEAFF
V gene: TRBV11-3; clone size: .; J gene: TRBJ1-4; CDR3 protein: CASSSLGAFKEKLFF
V gene: TRBV11-2; clone size: .; J gene: TRBJ1-1; CDR3 protein: CASSLAQGGAFF
V gene: TRBV16; clone size: .; J gene: TRBJ2-2; CDR3 protein: CASSQGSQAAGELFF
V gene: TRBV7-9; clone size: .; J gene: TRBJ2-7; CDR3 protein: CASSSTPPGLTYEQYF
V gene: TRBV4-2; clone size: .; J gene: TRBJ2-3; CDR3 protein: CASSQEWSSGGAEDTQYF
V gene: TRBV29-1; clone size: few; J gene: TRBJ1-4; CDR3 protein: CSAGQGAANEKLFF
V gene: TRBV2; clone size: once; J gene: TRBJ2-1; CDR3 protein: CASRASGSSYNEQFF
V gene: TRBV11-3; clone size: few; J gene: TRBJ2-2; CDR3 protein: CASSLESGELFF
V gene: TRBV18; clone size: .; J gene: TRBJ1-1; CDR3 protein: CASSPAVNTEAFF
V gene: TRBV6-2/TRBV6-3; clone size: .; J gene: TRBJ2-1; CDR3 protein: CASSRLTSGGPYNEQFF
V gene: TRBV7-2; clone size: .; J gene: TRBJ2-7; CDR3 protein: CASSLVAGSSYEQYF
V gene: TRBV7-2; clone size: .; J gene: TRBJ2-3; CDR3 protein: CASSLAGASTDTQYF
V gene: TRBV4-3; clone size: .; J gene: TRBJ1-6; CDR3 protein: CASSQDGGQGYSPLHF
V gene: TRBV5-6; clone size: once; J gene: TRBJ2-3; CDR3 protein: CASSLARGDTQYF
V gene: TRBV18; clone size: once; J gene: TRBJ1-1; CDR3 protein: CASSPQGASTEAFF
V gene: TRBV11-2; clone size: .; J gene: TRBJ2-5; CDR3 protein: CASSLHSGGAETQYF
V gene: TRBV6-5; clone size: .; J gene: TRBJ2-3; CDR3 protein: CASSLNREGGADTQYF
V gene: TRBV18; clone size: .; J gene: TRBJ2-7; CDR3 protein: CASSPDRLTGLAGGFF
V gene: TRBV6-5; clone size: .; J gene: TRBJ1-1; CDR3 protein: CASSDGGVGNTEAFF
V gene: TRBV9; clone size: .; J gene: TRBJ2-5; CDR3 protein: CASSVAIIGTGKQETQYF
V gene: TRBV7-2; clone size: .; J gene: TRBJ2-3; CDR3 protein: CASGGLGQGRLAQYF
V gene: TRBV4-3; clone size: .; J gene: TRBJ2-3; CDR3 protein: CASSQGGGFSRSDTQYF
V gene: TRBV5-6; clone size: few; J gene: TRBJ1-2; CDR3 protein: CASSLDNSIYGYTF
V gene: TRBV5-1; clone size: .; J gene: TRBJ2-2; CDR3 protein: CASSLVPGANTGELFF
V gene: TRBV7-2; clone size: .; J gene: TRBJ2-1; CDR3 protein: CASSLTLDRSEQFF
V gene: TRBV9; clone size: .; J gene: TRBJ2-3; CDR3 protein: CASSASPKSWEKTDTQYF
V gene: TRBV27; clone size: .; J gene: TRBJ2-5; CDR3 protein: CASSLRTSGGPRETQYF
V gene: TRBV7-2; clone size: .; J gene: TRBJ2-3; CDR3 protein: CASSSPSGAESTQYF
V gene: TRBV7-9; clone size: .; J gene: TRBJ2-1; CDR3 protein: CASSLGQSGGDEQFF
V gene: TRBV18; clone size: .; J gene: TRBJ1-1; CDR3 protein: CASSPPVSTEAFF
V gene: TRBV10-1; clone size: .; J gene: TRBJ2-1; CDR3 protein: CASSRPTGLAGADEQFF
V gene: TRBV6-5; clone size: .; J gene: TRBJ2-7; CDR3 protein: CASSYHPLGGAEQYF